This T cell receptor beta chain was sequenced during a study of cytomegalovirus exposure and HLA in healthy donors. Points from the study as a whole: While the bulk of TCR sequences proved rare, some public TCRs turned up in many donors.

V lost 0 bases to trimming and J lost 7 bases, with 5 bases between them. Germline values: CDR1 SGHDT, CDR2 YYEEEE. The CDR3 runs 11 residues. Comment on this clone: The antigen is undetermined.

Method: immunoSEQ multiplex PCR; TCRdb's copy keeps in-frame clones and lacks some. The data show a few hundred thousand clones, approximately 90% seen once. The sequence derives from a woman aged 18-35 years in good health and CMV-seronegative. This chain connects TRBV5-6 to TRBJ2-7, with D uncertain. Sequencing was performed on PBMCs. CDR3 sequence: CASSLVDEQYF. CDR3 nucleotides: TGTGCCAGCAGCTTGGTAGATGAGCAGTACTTC.